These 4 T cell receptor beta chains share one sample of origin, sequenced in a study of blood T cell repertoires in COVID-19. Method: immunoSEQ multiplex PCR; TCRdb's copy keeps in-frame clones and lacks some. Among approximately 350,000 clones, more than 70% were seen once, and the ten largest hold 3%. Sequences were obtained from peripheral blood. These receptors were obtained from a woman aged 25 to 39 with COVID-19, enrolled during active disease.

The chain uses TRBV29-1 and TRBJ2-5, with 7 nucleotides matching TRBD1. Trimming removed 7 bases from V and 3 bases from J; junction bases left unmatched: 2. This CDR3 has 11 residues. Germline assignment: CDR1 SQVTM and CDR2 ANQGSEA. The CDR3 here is CSAQGEETQYF. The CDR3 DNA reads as TGCAGCGCCCAGGGGGAAGAGACCCAGTACTTC.

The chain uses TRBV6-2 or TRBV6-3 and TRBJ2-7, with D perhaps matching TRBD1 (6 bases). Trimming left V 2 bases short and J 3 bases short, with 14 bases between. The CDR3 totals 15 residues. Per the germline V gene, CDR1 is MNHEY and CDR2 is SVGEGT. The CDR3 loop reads CASSYQRGRDYEQYF. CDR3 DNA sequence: TGTGCCAGCAGTTACCAAAGGGGGAGAGACTACGAGCAGTACTTC.

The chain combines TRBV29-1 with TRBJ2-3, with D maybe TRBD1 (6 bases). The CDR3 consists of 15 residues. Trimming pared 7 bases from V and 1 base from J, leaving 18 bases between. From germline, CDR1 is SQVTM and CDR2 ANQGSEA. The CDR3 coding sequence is TGCAGCGCTGGTAGGGGGATGAGGGGCACAGATACGCAGTATTTT. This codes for CSAGRGMRGTDTQYF.

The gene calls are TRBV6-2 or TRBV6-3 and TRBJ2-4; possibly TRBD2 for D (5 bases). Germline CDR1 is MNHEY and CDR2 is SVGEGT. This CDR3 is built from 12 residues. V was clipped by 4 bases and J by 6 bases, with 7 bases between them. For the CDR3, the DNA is TGTGCCAGCAGTTTCGAGGGAAACATTCAGTACTTC. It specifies CASSFEGNIQYF.